These T cell receptor beta chains were read from a single sample in a study of CD8 T cells in Susac syndrome. TCRdb recomputed calls from the immunoSEQ multiplex PCR reads with MiXCR, one row per CDR3 protein. The sample records approximately 76,000 distinct CDR3 sequences, about 94% being singletons. The sequenced sample was CD8+ T cells from PBMCs. The receptors derive from a human donor with multiple sclerosis. CDR3s include the opening cysteine and the closing phenylalanine or tryptophan. A D gene is named only where the DNA matches it firmly. Clone size is not always given. Where it is, it says once, few, many or a class for expanded clones.

>TRBV4-2|TRBJ1-2|.|.
TGTGCCAGCAGCCACCTCGCCTTTGGGGTGGATGGCTACACCTTC
CASSHLAFGVDGYTF
>TRBV9|TRBJ1-1|TRBD1|few
TGTGCCAGCAGCGCAGGGGGGAACACTGAAGCTTTCTTT
CASSAGGNTEAFF
>TRBV5-4|TRBJ1-2|TRBD1|.
TGTGCCAGCACCGATCCTAGGGGGCGAGGGGGCTACACCTTC
CASTDPRGRGGYTF
>TRBV29-1|TRBJ1-1|.|.
TGCAGCGTTGCCGAAGGGGGATTTGAAGCTTTCTTT
CSVAEGGFEAFF
>TRBV7-9|TRBJ2-3|.|.
TGTGCCAGCAGCTTCCAAGCGGGAGATACGCAGTATTTT
CASSFQAGDTQYF
>TRBV24-1|TRBJ2-1|.|.
TGTGCCACCAGTGATTATGGGACGGCAGACAATGAGCAGTTCTTC
CATSDYGTADNEQFF
>TRBV5-6|TRBJ2-1|TRBD1|.
TGTGCCAGCAGCATTGACAGGGCCCTTGAGCATGAGCAGTTCTTC
CASSIDRALEHEQFF
>TRBV3-1|TRBJ1-2|TRBD1|.
TGTGCCAGCAGCCCCGGACAGGGAAAGGGCTACACCTTC
CASSPGQGKGYTF
>TRBV5-1|TRBJ1-1|.|.
TGCGCCAGCAGCTTGGTAGGATTGAACACTGAAGCTTTCTTT
CASSLVGLNTEAFF
>TRBV7-6|TRBJ2-3|.|.
TGTGCCAGCAGTCCCGCACCAGATACGCAGTATTTT
CASSPAPDTQYF
>TRBV6-5|TRBJ1-6|TRBD1|.
TGTGCCAGCAGCGATGCAGGGACAGGGACCTCACCCCTCCACTTT
CASSDAGTGTSPLHF
>TRBV3-1|TRBJ1-1|.|few
TGTGCCAGCAGCCAAGCTACGAGGAGAGGGGGAACTGAAGCTTTCTTT
CASSQATRRGGTEAFF
>TRBV10-3|TRBJ2-3|TRBD1|.
TGTGCCATCAACCCGGGACAGCTCCCCCAGGATACGCAGTATTTT
CAINPGQLPQDTQYF
>TRBV27|TRBJ2-7|.|once
TGTGCCAGCGGCCCTTCGAGGGACGGCTACGAGCAGTACTTC
CASGPSRDGYEQYF
>TRBV6-2/TRBV6-3|TRBJ2-7|.|.
TGTGCCAGCAGTTACTTGGGGGCACGGAGCGAGCAGTACTTC
CASSYLGARSEQYF
>TRBV19|TRBJ1-1|.|.
TGTGCCAGTAGTATGGGGGCGTCGGAGGGCACTGAAGCTTTCTTT
CASSMGASEGTEAFF
>TRBV5-1|TRBJ2-5|TRBD1|.
TGCGCCAGCAGCCTAGGACAGGGGGCGAGAGGGGAGACCCAGTACTTC
CASSLGQGARGETQYF
>TRBV6-5|TRBJ2-2|.|.
TGTGCCAGCAGTACTCGGAACACCGGGGAGCTGTTTTTT
CASSTRNTGELFF
>TRBV6-5|TRBJ1-4|TRBD1|.
TGTGCCAGCAGTTACACGGACAGGGACGAAAAACTGTTTTTT
CASSYTDRDEKLFF
>TRBV6-5|TRBJ2-1|.|.
TGTGCCAGCAGTGCCAATTCCAATGAGCAGTTCTTC
CASSANSNEQFF
>TRBV5-1|TRBJ2-5|TRBD1|.
TGCGCCAGCAGCTTCACAGGGGGCATAGAGACCCAGTACTTC
CASSFTGGIETQYF
>TRBV5-6|TRBJ2-7|TRBD1|.
TGTGCCAGCAGCTTGGGGACAGGGGAGCAGTACTTC
CASSLGTGEQYF
>TRBV6-2/TRBV6-3|TRBJ2-1|.|.
TGTGCCAGCAGTTACTCGTCTGCGGCGAGCTCCTACAATGAGCAGTTCTTC
CASSYSSAASSYNEQFF
>TRBV30|TRBJ2-3|.|.
TGTGCCTGGATAGAGGGCTCCCGTCCAGATACGCAGTATTTT
CAWIEGSRPDTQYF
>TRBV29-1|TRBJ1-1|.|.
TGCAGCGTTGATACCAGAAACACTGAAGCTTTCTTT
CSVDTRNTEAFF
>TRBV6-4|TRBJ2-2|TRBD2|.
TGTGCCAGCAGTACTAGCGGGAGGCTCTGGGACGGGGAGCTGTTTTTT
CASSTSGRLWDGELFF
>TRBV29-1|TRBJ1-1|.|few
TGCAGCGTTGGCGGGGGGGCTGAAGCTTTCTTT
CSVGGGAEAFF
>TRBV29-1|TRBJ1-3|.|.
TGCAGCGTTGAGACAGATTACTCTGGAAACACCATATATTTT
CSVETDYSGNTIYF
>TRBV4-1|TRBJ2-3|.|.
TGCGCCAGCAGCCATCCCTACGAGGCTAGCACAGATACGCAGTATTTT
CASSHPYEASTDTQYF
>TRBV6-5|TRBJ1-1|.|.
TGTGCCAGCAGTTACTCGACGGGAAACACTGAAGCTTTCTTT
CASSYSTGNTEAFF
>TRBV20-1|TRBJ2-7|.|.
TGCAGTGCTAGAGACCCCGGGACACAGACCTACGAGCAGTACTTC
CSARDPGTQTYEQYF
>TRBV6-6|TRBJ2-1|.|.
TGTGCCAGCAAGAGGATTGAGGAAGGGCAGTTCTTC
CASKRIEEGQFF
>TRBV5-6|TRBJ2-1|TRBD2|.
TGTGCCAGCAGCCCCGGGACTAGCGAGTACAATGAGCAGTTCTTC
CASSPGTSEYNEQFF
>TRBV3-1|TRBJ1-1|.|.
TGTGCCAGCAGCCATTACAGGGTATTAAACACTGAAGCTTTCTTT
CASSHYRVLNTEAFF
>TRBV29-1|TRBJ1-1|.|.
TGCAGCTCTCTGGAGGGGGGATCTGAAGCTTTCTTT
CSSLEGGSEAFF
>TRBV9|TRBJ2-1|TRBD2|.
TGTGCCAGCAGCCCGAGCGGGGGCAAAGGGGGCAATGAGCAGTTCTTC
CASSPSGGKGGNEQFF
>TRBV7-8|TRBJ2-7|.|.
TGTGCCAGCAGCTTCAGGGTTCAAGGATCCCACGAGCAGTACTTC
CASSFRVQGSHEQYF
>TRBV4-3|TRBJ2-5|.|.
TGCGCCAGCAGCGCAGACAGTCAAGAGACCCAGTACTTC
CASSADSQETQYF
>TRBV12-3/TRBV12-4|TRBJ1-1|TRBD1|.
TGTGCCAGCAGTCCCGAGGACAGGGTAAACACTGAAGCTTTCTTT
CASSPEDRVNTEAFF
>TRBV20-1|TRBJ2-7|TRBD2|.
TGCAGTGCACCCGGGCGGGGTCCGGGGGGCGAGCAGTACTTC
CSAPGRGPGGEQYF
>TRBV29-1|TRBJ2-2|TRBD2|.
TGCAGCGTTAGAGCGGGGGAGGTCGGGGAGCTGTTTTTT
CSVRAGEVGELFF